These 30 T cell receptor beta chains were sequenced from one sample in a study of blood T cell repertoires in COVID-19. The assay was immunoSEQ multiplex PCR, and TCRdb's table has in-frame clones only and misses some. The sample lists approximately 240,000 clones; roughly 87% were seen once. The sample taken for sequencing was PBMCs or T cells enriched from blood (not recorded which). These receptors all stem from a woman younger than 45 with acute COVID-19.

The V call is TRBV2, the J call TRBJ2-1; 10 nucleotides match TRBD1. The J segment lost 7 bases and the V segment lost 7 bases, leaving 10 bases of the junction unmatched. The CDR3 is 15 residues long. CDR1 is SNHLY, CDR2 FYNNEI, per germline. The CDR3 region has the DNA TGTGCCAGCAAACGACGACAGGGGGCGCTTAATGAGCAGTTCTTC. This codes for CASKRRQGALNEQFF. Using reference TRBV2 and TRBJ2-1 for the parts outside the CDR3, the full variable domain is EPEVTQTPSHQVTQMGQEVILRCVPISNHLYFYWYRQILGQKVEFLVSFYNNEISEKSEIFDDQFSVERPDGSNFTLKIRSTKLEDSAMYFCASKRRQGALNEQFFGPGTRLTVL.

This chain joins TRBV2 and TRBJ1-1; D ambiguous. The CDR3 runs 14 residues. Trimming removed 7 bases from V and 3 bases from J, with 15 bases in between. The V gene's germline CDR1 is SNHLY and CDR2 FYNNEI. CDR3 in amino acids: CASTEGRWDTEAFF. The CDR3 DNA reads TGTGCCAGCACCGAGGGTAGATGGGACACTGAAGCTTTCTTT.

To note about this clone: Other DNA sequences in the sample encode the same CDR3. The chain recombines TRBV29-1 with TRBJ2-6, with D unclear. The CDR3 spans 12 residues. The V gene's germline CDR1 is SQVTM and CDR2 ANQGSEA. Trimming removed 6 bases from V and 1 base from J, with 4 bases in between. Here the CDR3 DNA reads TGCAGCGTGGCATCTGGGGCCAACGTCCTGACTTTC. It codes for CSVASGANVLTF.

CDR3 residues: CASSLGGRSDTQYF. For the CDR3, the DNA is TGTGCCAGCAGTTTGGGGGGGCGGTCAGATACGCAGTATTTT. The chain carries TRBV28 and TRBJ2-3; D is perhaps TRBD2 (7 bases). V was pared by 3 bases and J by 4 bases, with 11 bases between. Germline loops: CDR1 MDHEN, CDR2 SYDVKM. This CDR3 has 14 residues.

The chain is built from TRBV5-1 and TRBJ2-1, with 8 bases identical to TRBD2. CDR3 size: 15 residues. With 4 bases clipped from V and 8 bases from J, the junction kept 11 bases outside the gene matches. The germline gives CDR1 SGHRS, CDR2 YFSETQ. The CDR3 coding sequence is TGCGCCAGCAGCCGCCGATCGGGGGGGCCGGATGAGCAGTTCTTC. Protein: CASSRRSGGPDEQFF.

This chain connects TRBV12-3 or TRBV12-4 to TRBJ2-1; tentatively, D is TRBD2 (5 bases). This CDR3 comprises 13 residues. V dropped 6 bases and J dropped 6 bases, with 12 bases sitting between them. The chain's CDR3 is CASRPNLANEQFF. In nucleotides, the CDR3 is TGTGCCAGCAGGCCGAATCTAGCCAATGAGCAGTTCTTC.

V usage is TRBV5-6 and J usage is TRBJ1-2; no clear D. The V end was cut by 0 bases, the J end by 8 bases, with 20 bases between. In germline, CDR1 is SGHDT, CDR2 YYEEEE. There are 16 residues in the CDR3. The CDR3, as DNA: TGTGCCAGCAGCTTGGCCCGTGGGGTGAGGGTTTGGGGCTACACCTTC. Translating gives CASSLARGVRVWGYTF.

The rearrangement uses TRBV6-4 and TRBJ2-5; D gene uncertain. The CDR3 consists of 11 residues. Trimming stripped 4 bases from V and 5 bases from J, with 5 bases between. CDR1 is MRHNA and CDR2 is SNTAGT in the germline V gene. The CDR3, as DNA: TGTGCCAGCAGTGCACAGGAGACCCAGTACTTC. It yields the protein CASSAQETQYF.

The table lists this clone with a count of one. CDR3 DNA: TGTGCCAGCAGCCTCGAACTAGCGGGAGGCACAGATACGCAGTATTTT. It encodes CASSLELAGGTDTQYF. V gene TRBV11-2 combines with J gene TRBJ2-3, with TRBD2 identical over 11 bases. Germline CDR1 and CDR2: SGHAT and FQNNGV. This CDR3 comprises 16 residues. V lost 5 bases to trimming and J lost 1 base; unmatched junction nucleotides: 5.

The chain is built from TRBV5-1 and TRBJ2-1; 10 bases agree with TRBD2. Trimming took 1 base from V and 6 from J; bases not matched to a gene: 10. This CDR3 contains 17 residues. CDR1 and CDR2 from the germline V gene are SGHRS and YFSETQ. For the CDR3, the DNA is TGCGCCAGCAGCTTGCGGTCGTTAGCGGGGGGCATCAATGAGCAGTTCTTC. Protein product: CASSLRSLAGGINEQFF.

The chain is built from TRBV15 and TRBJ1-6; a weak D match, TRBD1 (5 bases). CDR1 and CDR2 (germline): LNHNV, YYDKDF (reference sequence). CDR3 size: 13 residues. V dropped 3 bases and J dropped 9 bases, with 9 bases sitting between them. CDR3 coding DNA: TGTGCCACCAGCAGGGAGGGGCGTTCACCCCTCCACTTT. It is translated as CATSREGRSPLHF.

CDR3 amino acids: CASSLGGAGSTDTQYF. The CDR3 DNA reads TGTGCCAGCAGCTTAGGGGGCGCGGGAAGCACAGATACGCAGTATTTT. The V gene is TRBV11-2, the J gene TRBJ2-3, with TRBD2 as a possible D gene (6 bases). Trimming took off 1 base at V and 0 bases at J, with 11 bases between the two ends. The CDR3 totals 16 residues. CDR1 and CDR2 (germline): SGHAT, FQNNGV.

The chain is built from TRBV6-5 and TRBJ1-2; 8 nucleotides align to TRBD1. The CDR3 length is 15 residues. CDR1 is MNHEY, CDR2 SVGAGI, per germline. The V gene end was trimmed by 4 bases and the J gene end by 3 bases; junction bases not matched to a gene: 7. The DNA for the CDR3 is TGTGCCAGCAGTTCCTCTATGACAGGGGACTATGGCTACACCTTC. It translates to CASSSSMTGDYGYTF.

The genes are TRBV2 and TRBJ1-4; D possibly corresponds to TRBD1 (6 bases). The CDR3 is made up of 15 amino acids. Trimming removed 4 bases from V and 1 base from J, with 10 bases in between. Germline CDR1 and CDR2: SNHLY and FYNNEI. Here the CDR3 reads CASSAGVLTNEKLFF. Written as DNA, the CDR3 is TGTGCCAGCAGTGCAGGGGTCCTAACTAATGAAAAACTGTTTTTT.

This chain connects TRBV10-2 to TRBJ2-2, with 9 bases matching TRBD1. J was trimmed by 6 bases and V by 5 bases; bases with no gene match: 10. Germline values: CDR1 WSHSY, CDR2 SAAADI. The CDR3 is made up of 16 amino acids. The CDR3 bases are TGCGCCAGCAGTCGTCCGGGACAGGGTTTCCCCGGGGAGCTGTTTTTT. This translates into CASSRPGQGFPGELFF.

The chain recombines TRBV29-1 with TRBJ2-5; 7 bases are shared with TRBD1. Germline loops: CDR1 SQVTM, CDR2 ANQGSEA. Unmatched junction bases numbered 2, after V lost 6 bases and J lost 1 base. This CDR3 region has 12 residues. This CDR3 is CSVGQPQETQYF. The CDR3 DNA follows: TGCAGCGTGGGACAGCCCCAAGAGACCCAGTACTTC.

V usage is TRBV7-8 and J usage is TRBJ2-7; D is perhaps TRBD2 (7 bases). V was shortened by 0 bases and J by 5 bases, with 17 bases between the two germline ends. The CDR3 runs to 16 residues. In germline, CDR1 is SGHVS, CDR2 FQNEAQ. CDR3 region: CASSLAPGAGAHEQYF. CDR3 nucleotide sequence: TGTGCCAGCAGCTTAGCCCCAGGGGCGGGGGCCCACGAGCAGTACTTC.

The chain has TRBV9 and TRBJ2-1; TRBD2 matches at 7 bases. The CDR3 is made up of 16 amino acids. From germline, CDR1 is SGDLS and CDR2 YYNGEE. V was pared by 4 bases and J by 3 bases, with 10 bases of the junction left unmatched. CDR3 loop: CASSPRSSGYYNEQFF. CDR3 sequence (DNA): TGTGCCAGCAGCCCCCGTAGTAGCGGGTACTACAATGAGCAGTTCTTC.

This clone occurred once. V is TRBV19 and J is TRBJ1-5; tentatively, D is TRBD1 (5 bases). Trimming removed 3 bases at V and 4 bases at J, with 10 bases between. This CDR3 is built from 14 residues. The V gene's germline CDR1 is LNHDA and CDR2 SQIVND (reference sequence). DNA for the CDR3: TGTGCCAGTAGTATTCGGAGGGGTAATCAGCCCCAGCATTTT. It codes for CASSIRRGNQPQHF.

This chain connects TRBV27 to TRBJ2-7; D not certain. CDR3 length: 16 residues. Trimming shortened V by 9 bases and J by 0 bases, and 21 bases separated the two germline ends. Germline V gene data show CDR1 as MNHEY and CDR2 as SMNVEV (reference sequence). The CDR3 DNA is TGTGCCAGTGCTCCACGCGGAAGTTGGGTCTCCTACGAGCAGTACTTC. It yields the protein CASAPRGSWVSYEQYF.

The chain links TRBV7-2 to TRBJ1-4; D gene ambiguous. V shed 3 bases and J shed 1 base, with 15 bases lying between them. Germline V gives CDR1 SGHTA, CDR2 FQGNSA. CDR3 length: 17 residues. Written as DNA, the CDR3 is TGTGCCAGCAGCTTTGGGCTTTCACGGGGAACTAATGAAAAACTGTTTTTT. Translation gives CASSFGLSRGTNEKLFF.

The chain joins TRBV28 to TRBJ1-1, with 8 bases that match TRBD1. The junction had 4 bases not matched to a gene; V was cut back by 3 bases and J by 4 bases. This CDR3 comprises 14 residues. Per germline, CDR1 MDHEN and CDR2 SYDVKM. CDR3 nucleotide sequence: TGTGCCAGCAGTTTCCCCACAGGGGGCACTGAAGCTTTCTTT. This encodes CASSFPTGGTEAFF.

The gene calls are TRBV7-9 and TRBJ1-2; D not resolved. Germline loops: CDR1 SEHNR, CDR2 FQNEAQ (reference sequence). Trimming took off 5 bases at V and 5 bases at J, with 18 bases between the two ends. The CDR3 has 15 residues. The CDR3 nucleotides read TGTGCCAGCAGCCCAACAACTTCGGCGGCTTATGGCTACACCTTC. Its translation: CASSPTTSAAYGYTF.

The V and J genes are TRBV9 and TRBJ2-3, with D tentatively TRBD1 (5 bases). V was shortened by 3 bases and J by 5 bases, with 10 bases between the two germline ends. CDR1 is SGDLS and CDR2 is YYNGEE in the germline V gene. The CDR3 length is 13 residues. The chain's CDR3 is CASSGVREDTQYF. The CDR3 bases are TGTGCCAGCAGCGGGGTCAGGGAAGATACGCAGTATTTT.

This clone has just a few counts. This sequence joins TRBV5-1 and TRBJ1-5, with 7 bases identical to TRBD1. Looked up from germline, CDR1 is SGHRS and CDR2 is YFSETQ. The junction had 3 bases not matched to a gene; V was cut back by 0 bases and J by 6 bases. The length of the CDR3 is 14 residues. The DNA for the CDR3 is TGCGCCAGCAGCTTGGGACAGGGTAGTCAGCCCCAGCATTTT. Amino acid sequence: CASSLGQGSQPQHF.

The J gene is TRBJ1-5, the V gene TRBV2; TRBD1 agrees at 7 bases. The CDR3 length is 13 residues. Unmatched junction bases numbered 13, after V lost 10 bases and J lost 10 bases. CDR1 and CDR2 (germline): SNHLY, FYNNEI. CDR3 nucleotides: TGTGCCACTAGGGACAGTTTGGTAAGTCCCCAGCATTTT. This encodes CATRDSLVSPQHF.

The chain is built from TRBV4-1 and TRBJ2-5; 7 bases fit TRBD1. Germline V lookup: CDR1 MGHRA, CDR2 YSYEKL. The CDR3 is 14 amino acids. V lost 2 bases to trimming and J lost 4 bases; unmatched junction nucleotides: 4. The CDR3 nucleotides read TGCGCCAGCAGCCAACTGACAGGGTCAGAGACCCAGTACTTC. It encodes CASSQLTGSETQYF.

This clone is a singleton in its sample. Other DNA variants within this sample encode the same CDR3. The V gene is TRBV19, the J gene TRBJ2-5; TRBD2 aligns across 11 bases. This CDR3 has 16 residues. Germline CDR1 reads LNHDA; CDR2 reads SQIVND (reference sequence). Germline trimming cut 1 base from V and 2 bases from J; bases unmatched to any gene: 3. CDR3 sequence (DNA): TGTGCCAGTAGTATAGGGCTAGCGGGGGGTCAAGAGACCCAGTACTTC. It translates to CASSIGLAGGQETQYF.

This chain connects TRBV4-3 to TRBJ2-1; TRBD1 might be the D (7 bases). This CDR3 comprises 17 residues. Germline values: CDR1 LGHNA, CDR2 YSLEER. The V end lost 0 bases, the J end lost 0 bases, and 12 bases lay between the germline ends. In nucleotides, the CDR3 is TGCGCCAGCAGCCAAGATGTGCAGGGGGGCTCCTACAATGAGCAGTTCTTC. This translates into CASSQDVQGGSYNEQFF.

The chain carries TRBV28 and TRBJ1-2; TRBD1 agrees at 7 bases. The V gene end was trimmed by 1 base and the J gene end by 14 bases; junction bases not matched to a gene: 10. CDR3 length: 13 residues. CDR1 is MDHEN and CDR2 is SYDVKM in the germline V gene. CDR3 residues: CASSLLSPGGGTF. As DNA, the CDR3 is TGTGCCAGCAGTTTATTATCCCCAGGGGGTGGGACCTTC.